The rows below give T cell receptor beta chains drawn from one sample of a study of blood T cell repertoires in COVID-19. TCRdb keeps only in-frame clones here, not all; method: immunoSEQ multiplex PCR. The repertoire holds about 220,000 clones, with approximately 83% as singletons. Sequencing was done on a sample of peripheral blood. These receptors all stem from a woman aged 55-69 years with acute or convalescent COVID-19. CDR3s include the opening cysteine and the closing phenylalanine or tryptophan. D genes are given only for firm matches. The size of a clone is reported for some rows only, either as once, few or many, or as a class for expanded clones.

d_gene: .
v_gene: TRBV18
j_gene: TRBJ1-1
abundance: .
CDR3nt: TGTGCCAGCTCACCAGGGTTCGAGGAGAACACTGAAGCTTTCTTT
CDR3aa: CASSPGFEENTEAFF

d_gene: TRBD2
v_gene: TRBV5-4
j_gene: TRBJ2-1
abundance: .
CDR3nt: TGTGCCAGCAGCAATACAGCGGGGGGGTACAATGAGCAGTTCTTC
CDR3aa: CASSNTAGGYNEQFF

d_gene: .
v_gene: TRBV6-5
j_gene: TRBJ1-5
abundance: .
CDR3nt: TGTGCCAGCAGTTCCGGGACATCGAGCCAGCCCCAGCATTTT
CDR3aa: CASSSGTSSQPQHF

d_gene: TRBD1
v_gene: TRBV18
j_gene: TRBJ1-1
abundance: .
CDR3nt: TGTGCCAGCTCACCCATCCGGACAGGGCTTAACACTGAAGCTTTCTTT
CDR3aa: CASSPIRTGLNTEAFF

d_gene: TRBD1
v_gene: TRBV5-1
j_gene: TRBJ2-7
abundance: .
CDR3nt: TGCGCCAGCAGCGCCGGGACAGGACTCTACGAGCAGTACTTC
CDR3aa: CASSAGTGLYEQYF

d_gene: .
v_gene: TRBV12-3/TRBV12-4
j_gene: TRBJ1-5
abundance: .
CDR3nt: TGTGCCAGCAGATCAGGGCTGAGTCAGCCCCAGCATTTT
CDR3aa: CASRSGLSQPQHF

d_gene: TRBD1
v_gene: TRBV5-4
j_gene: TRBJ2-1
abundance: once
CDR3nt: TGTGCCAGCAGCTTTTTCTTGACAGGGGGTTACAATGAGCAGTTCTTC
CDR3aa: CASSFFLTGGYNEQFF

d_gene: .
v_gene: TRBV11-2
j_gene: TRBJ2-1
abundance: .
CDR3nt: TGTGCCAGCAGCTTAGAGCCCCTTATAGATGAGCAGTTCTTC
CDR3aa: CASSLEPLIDEQFF

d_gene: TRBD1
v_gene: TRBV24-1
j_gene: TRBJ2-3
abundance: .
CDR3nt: TGTGCCACCAGTGATTCCTCCGGACAGGACCGGGGAGATACGCAGTATTTT
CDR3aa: CATSDSSGQDRGDTQYF

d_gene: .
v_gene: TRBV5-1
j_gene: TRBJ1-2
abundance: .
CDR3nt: TGCGCCAGCAGCCTGACAGTTGGCTATGGCTACACCTTC
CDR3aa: CASSLTVGYGYTF

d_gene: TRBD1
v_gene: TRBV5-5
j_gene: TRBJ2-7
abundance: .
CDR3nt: TGTGCCAGCAGCTGGGAGGGACAGGGGAGCTCCTACGAGCAGTACTTC
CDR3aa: CASSWEGQGSSYEQYF

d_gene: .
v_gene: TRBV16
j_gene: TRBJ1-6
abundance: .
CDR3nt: TGTGCCAGCAGCCAATCCATCGGCAGGTTCCACTTT
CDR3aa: CASSQSIGRFHF

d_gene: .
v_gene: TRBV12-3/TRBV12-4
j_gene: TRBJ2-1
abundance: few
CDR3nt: TGTGCCAGCAGTTTGGCAGGCCACAATGAGCAGTTCTTC
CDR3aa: CASSLAGHNEQFF

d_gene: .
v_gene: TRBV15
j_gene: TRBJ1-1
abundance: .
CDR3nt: TGTGCCACCAGCAAAAACCCGGGGGAGGGGGCTTTCTTT
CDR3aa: CATSKNPGEGAFF

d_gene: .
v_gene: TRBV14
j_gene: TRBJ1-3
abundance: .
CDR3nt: TGTGCCAGCAGCCAAGACAGGGGAAACACCATATATTTT
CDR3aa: CASSQDRGNTIYF

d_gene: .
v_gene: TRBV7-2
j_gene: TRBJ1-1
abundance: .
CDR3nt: TGTGCCAGCAGCTTACTAATTAGGGGTGGTAACACTGAAGCTTTCTTT
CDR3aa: CASSLLIRGGNTEAFF

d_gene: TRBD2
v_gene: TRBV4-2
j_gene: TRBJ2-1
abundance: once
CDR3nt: TGTGCCAGCAGCCCCGAGCGGGGGGGGCAGTACAATGAGCAGTTCTTC
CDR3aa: CASSPERGGQYNEQFF

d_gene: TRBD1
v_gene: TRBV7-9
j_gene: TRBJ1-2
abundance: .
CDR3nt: TGTGCCAGCAGCGGGCTGCAGGACAGGGCGGGCTATGGCTACACCTTC
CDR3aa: CASSGLQDRAGYGYTF

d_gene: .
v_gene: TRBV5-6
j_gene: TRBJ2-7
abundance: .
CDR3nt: TGTGCCAGCAGCCAGATCGGGGGGCAGCCTCCCGAGCAGTACTTC
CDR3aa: CASSQIGGQPPEQYF

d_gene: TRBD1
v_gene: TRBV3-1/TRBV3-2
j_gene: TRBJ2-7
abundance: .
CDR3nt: TGTGCCAGCAGTCAGGACAGGGGGCGTTACGAGCAGTACTTC
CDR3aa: CASSQDRGRYEQYF

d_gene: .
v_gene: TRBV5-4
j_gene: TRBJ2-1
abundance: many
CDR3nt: TGTGCCAGCAATGTCCGAAGCGACCTAAGGAATGAGCAGTTCTTC
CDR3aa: CASNVRSDLRNEQFF

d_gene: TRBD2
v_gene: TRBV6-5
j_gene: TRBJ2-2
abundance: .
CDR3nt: TGTGCCAGCTCGGGGGGGCTTGCCGGGGAGCTGTTTTTT
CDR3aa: CASSGGLAGELFF

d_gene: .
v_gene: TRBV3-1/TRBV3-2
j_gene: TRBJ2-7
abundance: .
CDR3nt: TGTGCCAGCAGCCAAGGCCGCTCGTCGAGAGAGCAGTACTTC
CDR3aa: CASSQGRSSREQYF

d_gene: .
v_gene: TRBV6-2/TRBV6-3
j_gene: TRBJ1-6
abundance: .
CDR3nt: TGTGCCAGCAGTTTACTACCCGGAGGGGGGGGATCACCCCTCCACTTT
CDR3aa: CASSLLPGGGGSPLHF

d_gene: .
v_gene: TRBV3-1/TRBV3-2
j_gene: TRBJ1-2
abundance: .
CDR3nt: TGTGCCAGCAGCCAAGATCGCAGGGCGTATGGCTACACCTTC
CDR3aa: CASSQDRRAYGYTF

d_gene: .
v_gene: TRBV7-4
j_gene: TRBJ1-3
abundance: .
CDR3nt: TGTGCCAGCAATCACCCGCGGGATGTAGGGCGGAGGTACCTATCTGGAAACACCATATATTTT
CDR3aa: CASNHPRDVGRRYLSGNTIYF

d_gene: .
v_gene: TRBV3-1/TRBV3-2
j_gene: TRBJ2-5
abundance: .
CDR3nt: TGTGCCAGCAGCCAAGGGACAGTTCTGGGGATGGAGACCCAGTACTTC
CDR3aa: CASSQGTVLGMETQYF

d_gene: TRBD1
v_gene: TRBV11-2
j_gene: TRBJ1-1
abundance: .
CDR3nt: TGTGCCAGCAGCCCGCGCCGGGACAGGGGCGCTGAAGCTTTCTTT
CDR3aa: CASSPRRDRGAEAFF

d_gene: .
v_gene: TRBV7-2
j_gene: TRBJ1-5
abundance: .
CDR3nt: TGTGCCAGCAGCTTAGACAGAAAGAATCAGCCCCAGCATTTT
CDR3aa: CASSLDRKNQPQHF

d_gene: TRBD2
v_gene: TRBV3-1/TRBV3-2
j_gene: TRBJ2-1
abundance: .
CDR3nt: TGTGCCAGCAGCCTTGGACTAGAGGGTGAGCAGTTCTTC
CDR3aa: CASSLGLEGEQFF

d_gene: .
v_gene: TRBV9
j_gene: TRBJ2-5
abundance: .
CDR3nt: TGTGCCAGCAGCGTAGAGGGAGCGGGTGGTCCTTCTTCGGAGACCCAGTACTTC
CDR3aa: CASSVEGAGGPSSETQYF

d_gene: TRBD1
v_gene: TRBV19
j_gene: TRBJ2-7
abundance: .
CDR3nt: TGTGCCAGTAGTATTCTGGGACAGGGGGCAGGGGAGCAGTACTTC
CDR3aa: CASSILGQGAGEQYF

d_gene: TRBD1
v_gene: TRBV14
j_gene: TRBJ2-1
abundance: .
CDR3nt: TGTGCCAGCAGCCAAGCGACAGGGTCAGGGTACAATGAGCAGTTCTTC
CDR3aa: CASSQATGSGYNEQFF

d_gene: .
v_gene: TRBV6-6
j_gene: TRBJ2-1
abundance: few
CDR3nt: TGTGCCAGCAGTTATGATCTCACAGGTAACAATGAGCAGTTCTTC
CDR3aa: CASSYDLTGNNEQFF

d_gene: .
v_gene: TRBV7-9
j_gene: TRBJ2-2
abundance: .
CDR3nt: TGTGCCAGCAGCTTAGTCCAAGGACGGGGCACCGGGGAGCTGTTTTTT
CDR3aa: CASSLVQGRGTGELFF

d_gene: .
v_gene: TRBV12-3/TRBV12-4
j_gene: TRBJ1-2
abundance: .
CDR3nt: TGTGCCAGCACCATGGGCAGGGCGGGCTACACCTTC
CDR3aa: CASTMGRAGYTF

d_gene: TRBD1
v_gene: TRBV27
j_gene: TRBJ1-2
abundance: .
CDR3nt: TGTGCCAGCAGTTCAAGTGACAGGGGTACTATCGGCTATGGCTACACCTTC
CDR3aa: CASSSSDRGTIGYGYTF

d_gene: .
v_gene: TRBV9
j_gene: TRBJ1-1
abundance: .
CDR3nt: TGTGCCAGCAGCGTAGTTGACGGCGGGAGTACGGGCACTGAAGCTTTCTTT
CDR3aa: CASSVVDGGSTGTEAFF

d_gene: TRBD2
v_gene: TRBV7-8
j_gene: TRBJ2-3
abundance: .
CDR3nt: TGTGCCAGCGGGTCCGGGACTAGCTCTCCAGATACGCAGTATTTT
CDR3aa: CASGSGTSSPDTQYF

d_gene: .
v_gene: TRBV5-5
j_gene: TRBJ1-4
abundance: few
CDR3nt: TGTGCCAGCAGCCGAGGGGCGGGGGGCCCTACAACTAATGAAAAACTGTTTTTT
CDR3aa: CASSRGAGGPTTNEKLFF

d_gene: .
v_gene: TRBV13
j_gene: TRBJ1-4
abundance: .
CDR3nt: TGTGCCAGCAGCCGGACCGGGAATAATGAAAAACTGTTTTTT
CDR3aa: CASSRTGNNEKLFF

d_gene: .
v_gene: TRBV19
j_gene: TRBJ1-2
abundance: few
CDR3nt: TGTGCCAGTAGTATAGGCCTTTGGCTTAACTATGGCTACACCTTC
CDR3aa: CASSIGLWLNYGYTF

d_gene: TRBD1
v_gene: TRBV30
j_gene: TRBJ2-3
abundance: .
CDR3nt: TGTGCCTGGAGTGACAGGGGCCATACGCAGTATTTT
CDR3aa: CAWSDRGHTQYF

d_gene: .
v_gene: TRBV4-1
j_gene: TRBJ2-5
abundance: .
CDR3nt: TGCGCCAGCAGCCGTGGGACCCACGGAGGGGTCCAAGAGACCCAGTACTTC
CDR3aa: CASSRGTHGGVQETQYF

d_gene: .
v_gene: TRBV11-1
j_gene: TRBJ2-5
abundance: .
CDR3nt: TGTGCCAGCAGCGTCGGGGGGCAACTGGGAGAGACCCAGTACTTC
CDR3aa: CASSVGGQLGETQYF

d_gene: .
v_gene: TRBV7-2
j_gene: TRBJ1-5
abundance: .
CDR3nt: TGTGCCAGCAGCTTAGATGGGGGGGCACCCCAGCATTTT
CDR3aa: CASSLDGGAPQHF

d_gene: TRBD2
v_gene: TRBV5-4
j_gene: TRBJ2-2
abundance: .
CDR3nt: TGTGCCAGCAGCTTCGGGGGGTTTAGGACCGGGGAGCTGTTTTTT
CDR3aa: CASSFGGFRTGELFF

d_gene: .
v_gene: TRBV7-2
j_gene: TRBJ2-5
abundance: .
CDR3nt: TGTGCCAGCAGCTTAGATCGGGAGACCCAGTACTTC
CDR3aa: CASSLDRETQYF

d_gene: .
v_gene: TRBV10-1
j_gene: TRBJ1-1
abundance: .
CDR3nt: TGCGCCAGCATAAGGGGCAACACTGAAGCTTTCTTT
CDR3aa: CASIRGNTEAFF

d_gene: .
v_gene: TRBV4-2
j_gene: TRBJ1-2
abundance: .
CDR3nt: TGTGCCAGCAGCCAAGAGTCCACGGGATATGGCTACACCTTC
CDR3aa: CASSQESTGYGYTF

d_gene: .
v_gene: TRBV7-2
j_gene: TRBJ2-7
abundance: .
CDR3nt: TGTGCCAGCAGCCGTAGCCGGAATACCTACGAGCAGTACTTC
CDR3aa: CASSRSRNTYEQYF

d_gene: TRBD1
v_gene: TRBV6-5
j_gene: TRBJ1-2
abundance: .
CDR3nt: TGTGCCAGCAGTTACTTTTCCGGGACAGGGCTGGGTGGCTACACCTTC
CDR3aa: CASSYFSGTGLGGYTF

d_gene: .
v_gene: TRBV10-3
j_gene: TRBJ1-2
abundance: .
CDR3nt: TGTGCCATCAGTGCCTTTCTGTACTATGGCTACACCTTC
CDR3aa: CAISAFLYYGYTF

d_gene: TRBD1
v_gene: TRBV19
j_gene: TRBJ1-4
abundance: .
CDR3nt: TGTGCCAGTAGGCCGCTGAGCAGGGGGAATGAAAAACTGTTTTTT
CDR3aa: CASRPLSRGNEKLFF

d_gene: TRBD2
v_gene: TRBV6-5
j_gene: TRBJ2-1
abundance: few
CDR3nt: TGTGCCAGCAGGCCTGGGGGGGTCGGCGCTGAGCAGTTCTTC
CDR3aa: CASRPGGVGAEQFF

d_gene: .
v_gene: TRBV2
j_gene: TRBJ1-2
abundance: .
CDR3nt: TGTGCCAGCAGCCCCCAATCAGGGAACTATGGCTACACCTTC
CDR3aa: CASSPQSGNYGYTF

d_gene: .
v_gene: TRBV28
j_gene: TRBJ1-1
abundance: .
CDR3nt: TGTGCCAGCAGAACCCGACGCCGAGGGAGCACTGAAGCTTTCTTT
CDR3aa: CASRTRRRGSTEAFF

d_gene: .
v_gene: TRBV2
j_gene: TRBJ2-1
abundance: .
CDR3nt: TGTGCCAGTCCCTCTAATTCCTACAATGAGCAGTTCTTC
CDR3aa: CASPSNSYNEQFF

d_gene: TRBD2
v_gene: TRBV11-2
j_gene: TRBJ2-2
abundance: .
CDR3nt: TGTGCCAGCAGCTTTCTAGCGGGGGGCTCCACCGGGGAGCTGTTTTTT
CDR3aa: CASSFLAGGSTGELFF

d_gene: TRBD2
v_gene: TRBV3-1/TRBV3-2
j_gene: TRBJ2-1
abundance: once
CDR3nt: TGTGCCAGCAGCCTGGGCCCAGCGGGGGGAACCCAGTTCTTC
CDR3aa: CASSLGPAGGTQFF